This TCR beta chain was recovered during a study of neoadjuvant anti-PD-1 for oral cavity cancer. This clone was picked up a small number of times. This CDR3 contains 12 residues. The V and J ends lost 8 bases and 3 bases respectively, with 10 bases between them. The germline V gene has CDR1 WSHSY and CDR2 SAAADI. Clones were sequenced by immunoSEQ multiplex PCR, and TCRdb holds only the in-frame ones, with some missing. In the table there are roughly 60,000 clones, around four fifths of which are singletons. The source was PBMCs, collected before nivolumab (anti-PD-1) treatment. This sequence originates from a person aged 35-79 years with oral cavity squamous cell carcinoma. The chain couples TRBV10-2 to TRBJ1-2, with D hard to call. The CDR3 DNA reads TGCGCCAGCGCGCTGGTTGACTATGGCTACACCTTC. Translated, it gives CASALVDYGYTF.